A selection of T cell receptor beta chains follows, all from one sample in a study of response to subunit inactivated influenza vaccine. TCRdb reprocessed the RT-PCR reads via MiXCR and lists one record per CDR3 protein. The repertoire holds roughly 700,000 distinct CDR3 sequences, with more than 15% as singletons. This specimen consisted of PBMCs from blood, obtained about 11 days after vaccination. These receptors originate from a man aged 50-60 years who received an inactivated influenza vaccine. CDR3s include the opening cysteine and the closing phenylalanine or tryptophan. The D gene is left open where the match is weak. Size values are once, few and many counts, or a class for expanded clones, and some rows have none.

>TRBV4-1|TRBJ2-1|TRBD2|few
CASSQGLAGGSYNEQFF
TGCGCCAGCAGCCAAGGTCTAGCGGGGGGCTCCTACAATGAGCAGTTCTTC
>TRBV5-4|TRBJ1-1|NA|few
CASSPEPTQYTEAFF
TGTGCCAGCAGCCCGGAACCGACTCAATACACTGAAGCTTTCTTT
>TRBV5-1|TRBJ1-5|TRBD1|NA
CASSEGTGSNQPQHF
TGCGCCAGCAGCGAGGGGACAGGGAGCAATCAGCCCCAGCATTTT
>TRBV14|TRBJ2-5|NA|few
CASSQLAHQETQYF
TGTGCCAGCAGCCAACTAGCGCACCAAGAGACCCAGTACTTC
>TRBV14|TRBJ2-7|TRBD2|NA
CASSQSLAGGGQYF
TGTGCCAGCAGCCAAAGTCTAGCGGGAGGTGGGCAGTACTTC
>TRBV4-2|TRBJ2-1|TRBD2|NA
CASSQDVAGGHGNEQFF
TGTGCCAGCAGCCAAGATGTGGCGGGGGGGCATGGGAATGAGCAGTTCTTC
>TRBV20-1|TRBJ2-3|TRBD2|NA
CSARGLAGGPDTQYF
TGCAGTGCTAGAGGACTAGCGGGGGGGCCGGATACGCAGTATTTT
>TRBV7-2|TRBJ2-5|TRBD2|few
CASSLAQIGREETQYF
TGTGCCAGCAGCTTAGCGCAGATCGGGAGGGAGGAGACCCAGTACTTC
>TRBV5-5|TRBJ2-2|NA|NA
CASSFETTNTGELFF
TGTGCCAGCAGCTTCGAGACTACGAACACCGGGGAGCTGTTTTTT
>TRBV20-1|TRBJ2-7|TRBD1|NA
CSAKARDRVPYEQYF
TGCAGTGCTAAAGCCCGGGACAGGGTTCCCTACGAGCAGTACTTC
>TRBV5-5|TRBJ2-3|NA|NA
CASSLGPLSTDTQYF
TGTGCCAGCAGCCTAGGACCACTGAGCACAGATACGCAGTATTTT
>TRBV6-2/TRBV6-3|TRBJ2-7|NA|NA
CASSLSRELLYEQYF
TGTGCCAGCAGTTTAAGTCGGGAGTTACTGTACGAGCAGTACTTC
>TRBV14|TRBJ2-1|NA|few
CASSHLRNNEQFF
TGTGCCAGCAGCCATCTTAGGAACAATGAGCAGTTCTTC
>TRBV20-1|TRBJ1-1|NA|many
CSARAGGSGTEAFF
TGCAGTGCTAGAGCGGGGGGCTCAGGGACTGAAGCTTTCTTT
>TRBV15|TRBJ2-3|TRBD2|NA
CATSRDRLAGVTDTQYF
TGTGCCACCAGCAGAGATCGGCTAGCGGGAGTCACAGATACGCAGTATTTT
>TRBV20-1|TRBJ2-1|NA|many
CSARVRRDREGTFF
TGCAGTGCTAGAGTCCGTCGAGACAGGGAGGGTACGTTCTTC
>TRBV15|TRBJ2-5|NA|few
CATSRVGRQETQYF
TGTGCCACCAGCAGAGTGGGGCGGCAAGAGACCCAGTACTTC
>TRBV6-5|TRBJ2-7|NA|NA
CASSYSGGIVGSYEQYF
TGTGCCAGCAGTTACTCAGGGGGGATAGTGGGTTCTTACGAGCAGTACTTC
>TRBV6-2/TRBV6-3|TRBJ2-7|NA|NA
CASSYLLLNEQYF
TGTGCCAGCAGTTACCTCCTCCTGAACGAGCAGTACTTC
>TRBV4-3|TRBJ2-3|TRBD2|NA
CASSQESGRGRAPHTDTQYF
TGCGCCAGCAGCCAAGAGAGCGGGAGGGGACGAGCGCCCCACACAGATACGCAGTATTTT
>TRBV7-9|TRBJ1-2|TRBD1|NA
CASSPGTDLYGYTF
TGTGCCAGCAGTCCCGGGACAGACCTCTATGGCTACACCTTC
>TRBV7-2|TRBJ2-5|TRBD1|NA
CASNSGGLQTQYF
TGTGCCAGCAATTCAGGGGGCCTCCAGACCCAGTACTTC
>TRBV9|TRBJ2-4|NA|NA
CASSVEPGLAKNIQYF
TGTGCCAGCAGCGTAGAACCAGGGTTAGCCAAAAACATTCAGTACTTC
>TRBV6-2/TRBV6-3|TRBJ2-1|NA|once
CASRRTGQVNEQFF
TGTGCCAGCAGGCGGACCGGACAAGTAAATGAGCAGTTCTTC
>TRBV20-1|TRBJ1-4|NA|few
CSARTPIKEKLFF
TGCAGTGCTCGAACACCAATAAAGGAAAAACTGTTTTTT
>TRBV7-9|TRBJ2-1|NA|few
CASSLAGAAEQFF
TGTGCCAGCAGCTTAGCGGGAGCGGCTGAGCAGTTCTTC
>TRBV2|TRBJ2-1|TRBD2|few
CASSVNPGGYNEQFF
TGTGCCAGCAGTGTCAATCCGGGGGGCTACAATGAGCAGTTCTTC
>TRBV9|TRBJ2-1|NA|NA
CASSVKGSSYNEQFF
TGTGCCAGCAGCGTAAAAGGGAGCTCCTACAATGAGCAGTTCTTC
>TRBV6-1|TRBJ2-4|NA|NA
CASSLSPPTAKNIQYF
TGTGCCAGCAGCCTAAGCCCACCTACGGCCAAAAACATTCAGTACTTC
>TRBV7-9|TRBJ2-7|TRBD2|NA
CASSPGRENPYEQYF
TGTGCCAGCAGCCCAGGGCGGGAGAACCCTTACGAGCAGTACTTC
>TRBV6-1|TRBJ2-7|NA|NA
CASTPTPRQTPTYEQYF
TGTGCCAGCACACCCACGCCCCGACAAACCCCGACGTACGAGCAGTACTTC
>TRBV4-1|TRBJ2-7|NA|NA
CASSQSTVSYEQYF
TGCGCCAGCAGCCAATCGACAGTCTCCTACGAGCAGTACTTC
>TRBV7-8|TRBJ2-7|NA|NA
CASSFGTLYEQYF
TGTGCCAGCAGCTTTGGGACTCTCTACGAGCAGTACTTC
>TRBV29-1|TRBJ2-2|TRBD1|few
CSVTRQGGDTGELFF
TGCAGCGTCACCAGACAGGGGGGGGACACCGGGGAGCTGTTTTTT
>TRBV20-1|TRBJ2-7|TRBD2|few
CSARNPGLAGGGPLLQYF
TGCAGTGCCCGAAACCCGGGACTAGCGGGGGGCGGACCCCTCCTGCAGTACTTC
>TRBV6-2/TRBV6-3|TRBJ2-7|NA|few
CASSYEVGGNYEQYF
TGTGCCAGCAGTTACGAGGTTGGAGGGAACTACGAGCAGTACTTC
>TRBV6-2/TRBV6-3|TRBJ2-3|TRBD1|NA
CASSTTGADTQYF
TGTGCCAGCAGTACCACAGGGGCAGATACGCAGTATTTT
>TRBV20-1|TRBJ2-7|NA|NA
CSARDYRRAPYEQYF
TGCAGTGCTAGAGATTACCGCAGGGCCCCCTACGAGCAGTACTTC
>TRBV20-1|TRBJ1-5|TRBD1|NA
CSAHDRGRIGQPQHF
TGCAGTGCACATGACAGGGGGCGAATAGGTCAGCCCCAGCATTTT
>TRBV12-3/TRBV12-4|TRBJ2-7|TRBD2|few
CASTLGASGGAIEQYF
TGTGCCAGCACCTTAGGGGCTAGCGGGGGGGCCATCGAGCAGTACTTC
>TRBV4-3|TRBJ2-1|NA|few
CASSQESRQPDEQFF
TGCGCCAGCAGCCAAGAGTCTCGACAGCCGGATGAGCAGTTCTTC
>TRBV21-1|TRBJ1-3|NA|NA
CASSKRYDPSSGNTIYF
TGTGCCAGCAGCAAACGCTATGACCCGTCTTCTGGAAACACCATATATTTT
>TRBV4-2|TRBJ2-3|TRBD2|NA
CASSQDLVGTSQYF
TGTGCCAGCAGCCAAGATCTCGTCGGGACTAGTCAGTATTTT
>TRBV7-2|TRBJ2-7|TRBD1|NA
CASSLSAAGTDSYEQYF
TGTGCCAGCAGCTTATCCGCCGCCGGGACAGACTCCTACGAGCAGTACTTC
>TRBV10-2|TRBJ2-1|NA|NA
CASRETTYLSYNEQFF
TGCGCCAGCAGGGAGACGACGTACCTCTCCTACAATGAGCAGTTCTTC
>TRBV5-5|TRBJ2-3|NA|NA
CASSQDGAADTQYF
TGTGCCAGCAGCCAGGACGGCGCAGCAGATACGCAGTATTTT
>TRBV7-2|TRBJ1-4|NA|few
CASSFRVSDRSEKLFF
TGTGCCAGCAGCTTTCGGGTCAGCGATCGTAGTGAAAAACTGTTTTTT
>TRBV5-1|TRBJ2-7|TRBD2|few
CASSWGRGAGPSYEQYF
TGCGCCAGCAGCTGGGGGAGGGGAGCGGGCCCATCCTACGAGCAGTACTTC
>TRBV13|TRBJ1-2|NA|few
CASSLATPNYGYTF
TGTGCCAGCAGCTTAGCGACACCTAACTATGGCTACACCTTC
>TRBV5-5|TRBJ2-5|TRBD2|NA
CASSLVLTGRARETQYF
TGTGCCAGCAGCTTAGTACTTACCGGGAGGGCCCGAGAGACCCAGTACTTC
>TRBV12-3/TRBV12-4|TRBJ1-6|NA|few
CASSIRAFKTSPLHF
TGTGCCAGCAGTATCCGGGCCTTCAAGACGTCACCCCTCCACTTT
>TRBV5-1|TRBJ2-1|TRBD1|NA
CASSLGQGRGEQFF
TGCGCCAGCAGCTTGGGACAGGGTAGAGGTGAGCAGTTCTTC
>TRBV2|TRBJ2-2|NA|NA
CASSEAATGELFF
TGTGCCAGCAGTGAAGCCGCCACCGGGGAGCTGTTTTTT
>TRBV7-6|TRBJ2-3|TRBD2|few
CASSLTSGCIADTQYF
TGTGCCAGCAGCTTGACTAGCGGGTGTATAGCAGATACGCAGTATTTT